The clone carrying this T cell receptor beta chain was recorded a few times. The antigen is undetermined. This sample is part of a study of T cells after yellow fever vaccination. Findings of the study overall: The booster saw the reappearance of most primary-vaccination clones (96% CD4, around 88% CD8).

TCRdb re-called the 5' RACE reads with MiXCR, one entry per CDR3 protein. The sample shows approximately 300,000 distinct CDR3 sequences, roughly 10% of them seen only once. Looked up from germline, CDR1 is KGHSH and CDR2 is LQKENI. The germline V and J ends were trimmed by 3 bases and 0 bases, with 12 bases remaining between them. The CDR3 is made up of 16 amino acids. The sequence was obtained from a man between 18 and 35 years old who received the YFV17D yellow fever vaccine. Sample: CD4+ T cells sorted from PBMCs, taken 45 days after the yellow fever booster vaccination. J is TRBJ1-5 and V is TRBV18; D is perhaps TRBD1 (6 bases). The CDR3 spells CASSPAQGSSNQPQHF. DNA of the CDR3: TGTGCCAGCTCACCGGCACAGGGATCTAGCAATCAGCCCCAGCATTTT.